This T cell receptor beta chain appears in the sequencing data of a study of blood T cell repertoires in COVID-19 (dated by TCRdb to about 2020). Context from the whole study: The collaborator samples originated in the United States, Italy and Spain and spanned the acute and convalescent phases of COVID-19. The material from the prospective study consisted of cDNA or gDNA derived from T cells, B-cell-depleted T cells, or PBMCs. The dataset comprised deeply sampled blood TCRbeta repertoires from subjects exposed to, actively infected with, or recovered from COVID-19. The repertoires were made available in a free public database intended to serve as a resource for research on the immune response to SARS-CoV-2. Samples came from the ongoing ImmuneRACE study (first 160 participants) plus 1,254 subjects from 6 global collaborators. Nearly every sample came with metadata listing a de-identified subject ID, COVID-19 status, age in years and sex. Where HLA class I and class II types were available, the types were taken from metadata supplied by the sample provider, not from assay-based typing.

V is pruned by 4 bases and J by 0 bases, leaving 5 bases of the junction without a gene match. Measured from the cysteine to the phenylalanine, the CDR3 is 14 residues long. Of all the DNA, just the CDR3 is kept, 42 bases in frame from base 1. The germline V gene (reference sequence) supplies CDR1 GTSNPN and CDR2 SVGIG. In this sample, this clone turned up once. Its antigen target is currently unknown. It has no much larger one-base neighbor in the sample; base qualities were not kept. Whole blood was collected in K2EDTA tubes by collaborating institutions according to the institutions' own protocols. Collaborator samples were shipped for TCRbeta analysis as frozen whole blood, isolated PBMCs, or DNA extracted from either sample type. TCRbeta CDR3 regions were amplified from genomic DNA by means of the immunoSEQ Assay, a bias-controlled multiplex PCR. In the authors' own workflow: Nucleated cell counts per sample were estimated from amplification of reference gene primers within the assay. Sequence reads were collapsed and filtered to measure the absolute abundance of every unique TCRbeta CDR3 rearrangement. For each sample, productive Simpson clonality was calculated by taking the square root of Simpson's diversity index across productive rearrangements. TCRdb's version of the immuneACCESS table is confined to in-frame rearrangements and falls short of the full clone set. An unresolved V gene accounts for under half of the shortfall where checked; the remainder is of unknown origin. Clonal size and the V and J genes are those of that table, whereas D and trimming came from the DNA. A total of approximately 200,000 clones appear in this sample, 70% to 90% of them only once. In total, the top ten clones hold more than 2.5% of the sample.

Results and caveats for the whole study, not just this receptor: How much clinical and demographic metadata was included differed by source and by participant, and the metadata was provided uncurated.

The sample taken for sequencing was peripheral blood. The clonotype originates from a man aged 55 to 70 with acute or convalescent COVID-19. The receptor chain draws on TRBV30 and TRBJ2-7; 8 bases in the middle match TRBD2. For the CDR3, the sequence is CAWTGGASSYEQYF. The sequence in DNA is TGTGCCTGGACGGGGGGGGCGAGCTCCTACGAGCAGTACTTC.